Listed here are 27 T cell receptor beta chains from one sample, sequenced in a study of neurological immune-mediated disorders (dated by TCRdb to about 2019). Library generation was performed with 5' RACE. Sequenced on an Illumina HiSeq 2500. TCRdb reanalyzed the raw reads on its own, using fastp at Q25 for trimming and MiXCR for clone calling, and kept in-frame beta chains. Rows merge per CDR3 protein into single entries with the most common DNA and genes. Across this sample there are roughly 36,000 distinct CDR3 sequences, with approximately 7.2% seen only once. Around 6% of the sample lies in the top ten. The material sequenced was CD4+ T cells from blood. The receptors here all came from a man between 45 and 60 years old in good health.

This clonotype has a count of ten or more. V and J are TRBV12-3 or TRBV12-4 and TRBJ1-1; D uncertain. The germline V and J ends were trimmed by 1 base and 5 bases, with 8 bases remaining between them. The length of the CDR3 is 13 residues. In DNA, the CDR3 is TGTGCCAGCAGTTTAGGTGCAGGAACTGAAGCTTTCTTT. It is translated as CASSLGAGTEAFF.

This clonotype showed up many times. The V gene is TRBV28, the J gene TRBJ2-2; 8 nucleotides agree with TRBD2. The CDR3 is 15 amino acids. The junction had 3 bases not matched to a gene; V was cut back by 2 bases and J by 4 bases. The germline CDR1 and CDR2 sequences are MDHEN and SYDVKM. CDR3 residues: CASSLSLAGTGELFF. Here the CDR3 DNA reads TGTGCCAGCAGTTTAAGTCTAGCGGGCACCGGGGAGCTGTTTTTT.

This clonotype was detected ten times or more. J is TRBJ2-7 and V is TRBV20-1, with D possibly being TRBD1 (6 bases). The CDR3 totals 12 residues. Germline V CDR1 and CDR2: DFQATT, SNEGSKA (reference sequence). V shed 3 bases and J shed 3 bases, with 9 bases lying between them. The CDR3 sequence: CSASRGNYEQYF. The DNA for the CDR3 is TGCAGTGCTAGCAGGGGAAACTACGAGCAGTACTTC.

Concerning this clonotype itself: A much larger clone lies one base from this, so it may be a read error. Since no conserved phenylalanine or tryptophan closes the CDR3, a read error is the likely cause. The chain links TRBV18 to TRBJ1-3; 7 nucleotides agree with TRBD1. The CDR3 length is 14 residues. V dropped 1 base and J dropped 4; count of bases not matched to a gene: 1. Germline V CDR1 and CDR2: KGHSH, LQKENI. The CDR3 nucleotides read TGTGCCAGCTCACCACTGGACAGGGGAAACACCATATATTGT. This codes for CASSPLDRGNTIYC.

This clonotype was found many times. The gene calls are TRBV7-2 and TRBJ2-7, with 8 bases matching TRBD2. Trimming at V came to 4 bases and at J to 2 bases, leaving 4 bases not matched to a gene. This CDR3 has 14 residues. Germline CDR1 is SGHTA and CDR2 is FQGNSA. CDR3 region: CASSSVAGTYEQYF. The CDR3, as DNA: TGTGCCAGCAGCTCGGTAGCGGGAACCTACGAGCAGTACTTC.

This clonotype occurred many times. The chain employs TRBV7-2 and TRBJ2-7; possible D gene TRBD1, 5 bases. From germline, CDR1 is SGHTA and CDR2 FQGNSA. Trimming removed 1 base from V and 3 bases from J, with 13 bases in between. This CDR3 region has 15 residues. CDR3: CASSLVVDSNYEQYF. The CDR3 region has the DNA TGTGCCAGCAGCTTAGTCGTCGACAGTAACTACGAGCAGTACTTC. Together with reference TRBV7-2 and TRBJ2-7, the CDR3 gives the full variable domain: GAGVSQSPSNKVTEKGKDVELRCDPISGHTALYWYRQSLGQGLEFLIYFQGNSAPDKSGLPSDRFSAERTGGSVSTLTIQRTQQEDSAVYLCASSLVVDSNYEQYFGPGTRLTVT.

The V call is TRBV6-1, the J call TRBJ2-3; 12 positions agree with TRBD2. The CDR3 has 15 amino acids. Germline CDR1 and CDR2: MNHNS and SASEGT. V was pared by 2 bases and J by 4 bases, with 1 base of the junction left unmatched. The CDR3 loop reads CASSELAGGPDTQYF. CDR3 in DNA: TGTGCCAGCAGTGAACTAGCGGGAGGGCCAGATACGCAGTATTTT.

At least ten counts were recorded for this clonotype. CDR3 DNA sequence: TGCGCCAGCAGCTTGGGGGGGACGTTAATACAAGAGACCCAGTACTTC. Its protein product is CASSLGGTLIQETQYF. The rearrangement links TRBV5-1 to TRBJ2-5; D is tentatively TRBD1 or TRBD2 (5 bases each). The CDR3 length is 16 residues. Deletions cut 0 bases from V and 2 bases from J, with 14 bases between. CDR1 is SGHRS and CDR2 is YFSETQ in the germline V gene. Variable domain in full (rest from reference TRBV5-1 and TRBJ2-5): KAGVTQTPRYLIKTRGQQVTLSCSPISGHRSVSWYQQTPGQGLQFLFEYFSETQRNKGNFPGRFSGRQFSNSRSEMNVSTLELGDSALYLCASSLGGTLIQETQYFGPGTRLLVL.

This clonotype was seen many times. CDR3 nucleotide sequence: TGTGCCAGCAGTTTATCTAGCGGGGGAAAAAATGAGCAGTTCTTC. Encoded protein: CASSLSSGGKNEQFF. The chain is built from TRBV12-3 or TRBV12-4 and TRBJ2-1; 10 nucleotides match TRBD2. V lost 2 bases, J lost 7 bases, and 5 bases stayed unmatched. CDR3 length: 15 amino acids.

The J gene is TRBJ2-5, the V gene TRBV10-3, with TRBD2 matching over 9 bases. V dropped 4 bases and J dropped 1; count of bases not matched to a gene: 13. This CDR3 is built from 18 residues. Germline V gives CDR1 ENHRY, CDR2 SYGVKD. CDR3 DNA sequence: TGTGCCATCAGTGGGGGGTGGCCGACTAGCGGAGGCCAAGAGACCCAGTACTTC. This codes for CAISGGWPTSGGQETQYF.

This clonotype was detected many times. This sequence joins TRBV4-1 and TRBJ2-1; 7 nucleotides line up with TRBD2. The CDR3 covers 16 residues. Germline loops: CDR1 MGHRA, CDR2 YSYEKL. The trim removed 0 bases at V and 10 bases at J, leaving 12 bases unmatched. The CDR3 DNA reads TGCGCCAGCAGCCAAGATCTAAGCGGGGTCGGATCCGAGCAGTTCTTC. Its translation: CASSQDLSGVGSEQFF.

This clonotype was recorded many times. This chain joins TRBV20-1 and TRBJ2-5; 10 bases match TRBD2. Germline V gene lookup returns CDR1 DFQATT and CDR2 SNEGSKA (reference sequence). V shed 6 bases and J 4 bases; nucleotides not matched to a gene: 8. This CDR3 region has 14 residues. The chain's CDR3 is CSATGTSAVETQYF. The DNA for the CDR3 is TGCAGTGCAACCGGGACTAGCGCTGTAGAGACCCAGTACTTC.

This clonotype was counted at least ten times. The chain couples TRBV24-1 to TRBJ2-1; 7 nucleotides line up with TRBD1. The J segment lost 9 bases and the V segment lost 9 bases, leaving 10 bases of the junction unmatched. The CDR3 is 13 amino acids. The V gene's germline CDR1 is KGHDR and CDR2 SFDVKD. For the CDR3, the DNA is TGTGCCACCCGTCCGACAGGGAACGTTGAGCAGTTCTTC. Amino acid sequence: CATRPTGNVEQFF.

This clonotype has a count of ten or more. This chain links TRBV9 with TRBJ2-2; 15 nucleotides match TRBD2. The V gene end was trimmed by 0 bases and the J gene end by 6 bases; junction bases not matched to a gene: 6. Looked up from germline, CDR1 is SGDLS and CDR2 is YYNGEE. The CDR3 length is 18 residues. The CDR3: CASSVGGLAGGPSGELFF. The CDR3 nucleotides are TGTGCCAGCAGCGTAGGCGGACTAGCGGGAGGGCCTTCCGGGGAGCTGTTTTTT.

There are a few counts of this clonotype. The rearrangement joins TRBV27 to TRBJ1-6, with 7 bases lining up with TRBD1. Per the germline V gene, CDR1 is MNHEY and CDR2 is SMNVEV (reference sequence). V lost 2 bases to trimming and J lost 10 bases; unmatched junction nucleotides: 5. This CDR3 has 14 amino acids. The CDR3 loop reads CASSLETGFSPLHF. The CDR3 bases are TGTGCCAGCAGTTTAGAGACAGGGTTCTCACCCCTCCACTTT.

This clonotype was detected ten times or more. The chain combines TRBV7-8 with TRBJ2-3; 8 positions agree with TRBD1. Germline CDR1 reads SGHVS; CDR2 reads FQNEAQ. Losses at the gene ends were 1 base for V and 2 bases for J; bases not matched to a gene: 8. This CDR3 contains 17 residues. CDR3 residues: CASSLEGSRGLTDTQYF. The DNA of the CDR3 is TGTGCCAGCAGCTTAGAGGGTTCCAGGGGGCTCACAGATACGCAGTATTTT.

The rearrangement uses TRBV7-6 and TRBJ2-7; a possible D gene is TRBD1 (5 bases). Trimming stripped 7 bases from V and 1 base from J, with 32 bases between. From germline, CDR1 is SGHVS and CDR2 FNYEAQ. This CDR3 is 20 amino acids long. The DNA of the CDR3 is TGTGCCAGCACCCCACATGGGGTATACGAACAGGTCCTCGATTCCTACGAGCAGTACTTC. Translated, it gives CASTPHGVYEQVLDSYEQYF. Complete variable domain (other parts from reference TRBV7-6 and TRBJ2-7): GAGVSQSPRYKVTKRGQDVALRCDPISGHVSLYWYRQALGQGPEFLTYFNYEAQQDKSGLPNDRFSAERPEGSISTLTIQRTEQRDSAMYRCASTPHGVYEQVLDSYEQYFGPGTRLTVT.

In its sample, this clonotype was seen many times. The chain links TRBV12-3 or TRBV12-4 to TRBJ2-7; the D is unclear. The CDR3 runs 13 residues. Trimming took 4 bases from V and 1 from J, leaving 8 bases between them. CDR3 protein: CASSYRSSYEQYF. The CDR3 DNA is TGTGCCAGCAGTTATCGCAGTTCCTACGAGCAGTACTTC.

This clonotype was detected ten times or more. J is TRBJ2-7 and V is TRBV20-1; D remains ambiguous. Germline values: CDR1 DFQATT, CDR2 SNEGSKA (reference sequence). The V end was cut by 3 bases, the J end by 6 bases, with 9 bases between. The CDR3 totals 11 residues. The CDR3 spells CSASPQFEQYF. The CDR3 DNA follows: TGCAGTGCTAGTCCGCAGTTCGAGCAGTACTTC.

This clonotype was picked up many times. This chain uses TRBV6-5 with TRBJ2-3, with D possibly TRBD2 on 6 matching bases. Germline-derived CDR1 and CDR2 are MNHEY and SVGAGI. The CDR3 extends over 14 amino acids. Trimming left V 0 bases short and J 6 bases short, with 10 bases between. The CDR3 here is CASSYSRGTDTQYF. CDR3 sequence (DNA): TGTGCCAGCAGTTACTCGCGGGGTACGGATACGCAGTATTTT.

The chain carries TRBV5-1 and TRBJ1-2; the match to TRBD1 covers 10 bases. With V trimmed by 4 bases and J by 7 bases, 7 bases remained unmatched. The CDR3 spans 14 residues. Germline CDR1 SGHRS, CDR2 YFSETQ. The CDR3 loop reads CASSLPGQGSGYTF. CDR3 bases: TGCGCCAGCAGCCTACCGGGACAGGGGTCTGGCTACACCTTC.

This clonotype was counted between two and nine times. The J gene is TRBJ2-1, the V gene TRBV28; D perhaps matches TRBD1 (5 bases). Trimming left V 6 bases short and J 6 bases short, with 27 bases between. The germline V gene has CDR1 MDHEN and CDR2 SYDVKM. The CDR3 is made up of 18 amino acids. The CDR3 DNA sequence: TGTGCCAGCAGCCCTTACGGAACAGGTGTAATTTCGGGCAATGAGCAGTTCTTC. Amino acid sequence: CASSPYGTGVISGNEQFF.

This clonotype was detected many times. The rearrangement links TRBV20-1 to TRBJ1-5; unclear D gene. The CDR3 consists of 15 residues. Germline loops: CDR1 DFQATT, CDR2 SNEGSKA (reference sequence). V was trimmed by 4 bases and J by 1 base, leaving 14 bases between them. The CDR3 sequence is CSAMPPGGSNQPQHF. CDR3 DNA sequence: TGCAGTGCTATGCCCCCGGGTGGGAGCAATCAGCCCCAGCATTTT.

The table lists this clonotype with many counts. V gene TRBV7-2 combines with J gene TRBJ2-3; 9 positions match TRBD2. Germline V gene data show CDR1 as SGHTA and CDR2 as FQGNSA. After removal of 5 bases from V and 0 bases from J, the junction contained 3 bases not matched to a gene. The CDR3 covers 15 residues. CDR3 DNA: TGTGCCAGCAGCCGGACTAGCGTAAGCACAGATACGCAGTATTTT. This gives the protein CASSRTSVSTDTQYF. The full variable domain, its missing parts supplied by reference TRBV7-2 and TRBJ2-3, is GAGVSQSPSNKVTEKGKDVELRCDPISGHTALYWYRQSLGQGLEFLIYFQGNSAPDKSGLPSDRFSAERTGGSVSTLTIQRTQQEDSAVYLCASSRTSVSTDTQYFGPGTRLTVL.

This clonotype was seen ten or more times. CDR3 sequence (DNA): TGTGCCAGCAGCTTAGCCGGACAGGGCACCTACGAGCAGTACTTC. This codes for CASSLAGQGTYEQYF. This rearrangement joins TRBV11-2 to TRBJ2-7; 8 positions agree with TRBD1. The J segment lost 2 bases and the V segment lost 1 base, leaving 4 bases of the junction unmatched. Germline-derived CDR1 and CDR2 are SGHAT and FQNNGV. The CDR3 has 15 amino acids.

This clonotype was seen many times. The chain joins TRBV5-1 to TRBJ2-2, with D possibly being TRBD1 or TRBD2 (7 bases each). V was pared by 5 bases and J by 5 bases, with 16 bases between. Germline CDR1 is SGHRS and CDR2 is YFSETQ. There are 15 residues in the CDR3. CDR3 nucleotide sequence: TGCGCCAGCAGTCCCGGGACAGCGGGAACCGGGGAGCTGTTTTTT. Translating it yields CASSPGTAGTGELFF.

There are many counts of this clonotype. A much larger clone differs by one base, so this may be a read error. The chain has TRBV4-2 and TRBJ1-4; perhaps TRBD1 as D (5 bases). Germline values: CDR1 LGHNA, CDR2 YNFKEQ. The CDR3 length is 17 residues. This chain's CDR3 is CVSSQEGEGATNEKLFF. CDR3 in DNA: TGTGTCAGCAGCCAAGAAGGGGAAGGGGCAACTAATGAAAAACTGTTTTTT.